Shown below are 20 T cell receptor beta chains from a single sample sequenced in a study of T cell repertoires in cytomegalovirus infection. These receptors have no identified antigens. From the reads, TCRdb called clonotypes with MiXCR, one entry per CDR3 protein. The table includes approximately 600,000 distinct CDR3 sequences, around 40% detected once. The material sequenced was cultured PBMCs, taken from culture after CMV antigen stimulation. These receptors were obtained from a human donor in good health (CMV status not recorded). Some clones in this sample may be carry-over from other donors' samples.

The CDR3 DNA reads TGTGCTAGTGGTTTGATCAGGGGTTGGGGAAAAGATACGCAGTATTTT. This sequence encodes CASGLIRGWGKDTQYF. V usage is TRBV12-5 and J usage is TRBJ2-3, with D maybe TRBD1 (6 bases). Trimming left V 2 bases short and J 5 bases short, with 17 bases between. CDR3 size: 16 residues. Germline V gene data show CDR1 as LGHNT and CDR2 as FRNRAP.

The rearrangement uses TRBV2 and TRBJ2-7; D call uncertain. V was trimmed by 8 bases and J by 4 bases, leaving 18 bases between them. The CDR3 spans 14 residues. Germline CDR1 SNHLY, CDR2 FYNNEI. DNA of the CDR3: TGTGCCAGCGCTCAGGATGAGGCCCCGTACGAGCAGTACTTC. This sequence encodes CASAQDEAPYEQYF.

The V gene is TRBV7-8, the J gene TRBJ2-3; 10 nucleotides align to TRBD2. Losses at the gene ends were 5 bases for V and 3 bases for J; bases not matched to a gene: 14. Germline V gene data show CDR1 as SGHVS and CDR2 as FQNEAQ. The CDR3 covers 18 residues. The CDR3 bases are TGTGCCAGCAGCCCCCTCTTTCTAGCTAGCGGGGGAACAGATACGCAGTATTTT. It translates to CASSPLFLASGGTDTQYF.

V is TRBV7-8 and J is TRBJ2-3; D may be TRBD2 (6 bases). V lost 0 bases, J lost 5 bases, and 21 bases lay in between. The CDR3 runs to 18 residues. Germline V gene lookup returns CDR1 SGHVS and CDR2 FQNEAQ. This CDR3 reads CASSLAIRRGLEGDTQYF. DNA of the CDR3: TGTGCCAGCAGCTTAGCTATTCGGAGGGGACTCGAGGGAGATACGCAGTATTTT.

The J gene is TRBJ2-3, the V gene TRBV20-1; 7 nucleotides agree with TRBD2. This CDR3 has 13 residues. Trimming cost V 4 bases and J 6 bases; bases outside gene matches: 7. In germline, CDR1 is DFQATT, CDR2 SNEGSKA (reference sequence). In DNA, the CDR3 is TGCAGTGCTACCTCGGGGGGTTCGGATACGCAGTATTTT. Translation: CSATSGGSDTQYF.

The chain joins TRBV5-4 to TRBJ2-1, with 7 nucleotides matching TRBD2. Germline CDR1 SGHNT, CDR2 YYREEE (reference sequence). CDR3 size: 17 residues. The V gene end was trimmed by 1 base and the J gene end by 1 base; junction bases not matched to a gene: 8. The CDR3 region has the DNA TGTGCCAGCAGCTTGTCGAGCGGGACTGGGTCCTACAATGAGCAGTTCTTC. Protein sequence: CASSLSSGTGSYNEQFF.

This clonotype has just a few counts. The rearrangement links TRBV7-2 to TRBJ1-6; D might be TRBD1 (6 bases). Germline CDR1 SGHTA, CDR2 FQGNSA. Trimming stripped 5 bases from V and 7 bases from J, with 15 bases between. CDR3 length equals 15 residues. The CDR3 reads CASSHRVRENSPLHF. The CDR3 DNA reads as TGTGCCAGCAGCCACAGGGTGCGAGAAAATTCACCCCTCCACTTT. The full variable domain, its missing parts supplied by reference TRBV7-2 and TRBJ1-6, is GAGVSQSPSNKVTEKGKDVELRCDPISGHTALYWYRQSLGQGLEFLIYFQGNSAPDKSGLPSDRFSAERTGGSVSTLTIQRTQQEDSAVYLCASSHRVRENSPLHFGNGTRLTVT.

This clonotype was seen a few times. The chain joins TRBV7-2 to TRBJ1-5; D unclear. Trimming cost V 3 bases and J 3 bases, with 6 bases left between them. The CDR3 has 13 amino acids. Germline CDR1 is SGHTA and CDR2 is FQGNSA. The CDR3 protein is CASSFQANQPQHF. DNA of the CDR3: TGTGCCAGCAGCTTTCAGGCCAATCAGCCCCAGCATTTT.

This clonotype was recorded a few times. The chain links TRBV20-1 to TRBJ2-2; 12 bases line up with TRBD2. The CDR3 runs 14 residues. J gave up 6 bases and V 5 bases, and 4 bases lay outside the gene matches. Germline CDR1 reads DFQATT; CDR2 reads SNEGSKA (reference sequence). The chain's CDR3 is CSAPLAGGPGELFF. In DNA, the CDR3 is TGCAGTGCTCCACTAGCGGGGGGACCCGGGGAGCTGTTTTTT.

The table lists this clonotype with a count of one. CDR3: CASRNSGGVRAEQYF. CDR3 DNA: TGTGCCAGCAGGAACTCAGGGGGGGTTAGGGCCGAGCAGTACTTC. The chain combines TRBV28 with TRBJ2-7, with D perhaps being TRBD1 or TRBD2 (7 bases each). The CDR3 spans 15 residues. Germline V gene sequence: CDR1 MDHEN, CDR2 SYDVKM. V gave up 6 bases and J gave up 6 bases, with 21 bases separating them. The entire variable domain, with the rest obtained from reference TRBV28 and TRBJ2-7, is as follows: DVKVTQSSRYLVKRTGEKVFLECVQDMDHENMFWYRQDPGLGLRLIYFSYDVKMKEKGDIPEGYSVSREKKERFSLILESASTNQTSMYLCASRNSGGVRAEQYFGPGTRLTVT.

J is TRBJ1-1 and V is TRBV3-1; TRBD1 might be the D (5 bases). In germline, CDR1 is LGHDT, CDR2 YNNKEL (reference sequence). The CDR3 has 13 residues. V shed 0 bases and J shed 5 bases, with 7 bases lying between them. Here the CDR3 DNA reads TGTGCCAGCAGCCAAGAGGGGGGGACTGAAGCTTTCTTT. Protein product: CASSQEGGTEAFF.

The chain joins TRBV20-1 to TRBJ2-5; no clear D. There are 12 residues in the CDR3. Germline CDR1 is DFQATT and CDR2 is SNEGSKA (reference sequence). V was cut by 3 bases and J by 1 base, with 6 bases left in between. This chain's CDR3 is CSARIAQETQYF. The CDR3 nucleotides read TGCAGTGCTAGGATAGCCCAAGAGACCCAGTACTTC.

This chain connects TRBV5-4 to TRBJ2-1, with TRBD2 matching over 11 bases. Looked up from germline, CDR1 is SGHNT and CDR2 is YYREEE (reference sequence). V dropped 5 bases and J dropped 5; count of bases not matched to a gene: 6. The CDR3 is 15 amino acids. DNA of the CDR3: TGTGCCAGCAGGGCAACTAGCGGGGGTAACAATGAGCAGTTCTTC. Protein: CASRATSGGNNEQFF.

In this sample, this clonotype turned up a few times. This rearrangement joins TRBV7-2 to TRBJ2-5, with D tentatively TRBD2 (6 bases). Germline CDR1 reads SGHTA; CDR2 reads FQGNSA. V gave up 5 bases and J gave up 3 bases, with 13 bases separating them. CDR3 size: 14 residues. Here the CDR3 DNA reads TGTGCCAGCAGCGCCGGGCCGGGGGAAGAGACCCAGTACTTC. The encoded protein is CASSAGPGEETQYF. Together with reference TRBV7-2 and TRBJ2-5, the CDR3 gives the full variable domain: GAGVSQSPSNKVTEKGKDVELRCDPISGHTALYWYRQSLGQGLEFLIYFQGNSAPDKSGLPSDRFSAERTGGSVSTLTIQRTQQEDSAVYLCASSAGPGEETQYFGPGTRLLVL.

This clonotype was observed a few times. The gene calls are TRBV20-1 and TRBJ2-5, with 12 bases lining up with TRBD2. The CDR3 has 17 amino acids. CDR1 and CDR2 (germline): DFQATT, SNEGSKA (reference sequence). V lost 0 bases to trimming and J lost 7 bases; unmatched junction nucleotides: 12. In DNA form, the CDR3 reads TGCAGTGCTAGAGATTCGGCGGCTAGCGGGGGGGCAAGGACCCAGTACTTC. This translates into CSARDSAASGGARTQYF.

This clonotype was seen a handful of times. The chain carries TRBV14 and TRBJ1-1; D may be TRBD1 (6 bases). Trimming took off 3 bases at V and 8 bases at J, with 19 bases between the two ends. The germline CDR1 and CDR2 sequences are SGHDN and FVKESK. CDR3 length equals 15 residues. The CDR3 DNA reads TGTGCCAGCAGCCAGGCAAACCTACAGGGCTTGGAAGCTTTCTTT. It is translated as CASSQANLQGLEAFF.

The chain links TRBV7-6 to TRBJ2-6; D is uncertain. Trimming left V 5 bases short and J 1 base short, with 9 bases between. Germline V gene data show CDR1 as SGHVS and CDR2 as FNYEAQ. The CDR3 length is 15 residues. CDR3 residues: CASSPLESGANVLTF. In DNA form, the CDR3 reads TGTGCCAGCAGCCCCCTTGAGTCTGGGGCCAACGTCCTGACTTTC.

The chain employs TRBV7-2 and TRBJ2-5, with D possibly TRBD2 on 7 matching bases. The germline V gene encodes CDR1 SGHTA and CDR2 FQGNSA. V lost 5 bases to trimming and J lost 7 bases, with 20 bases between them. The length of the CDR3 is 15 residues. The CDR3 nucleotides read TGTGCCAGCAGCACTTCTCGGGGGGCTTTCGGGACCCAGTACTTC. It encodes CASSTSRGAFGTQYF.

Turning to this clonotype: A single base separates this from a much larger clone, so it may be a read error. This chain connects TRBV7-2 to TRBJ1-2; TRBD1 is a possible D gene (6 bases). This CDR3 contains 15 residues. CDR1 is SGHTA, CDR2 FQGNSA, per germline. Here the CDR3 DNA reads TGTGCCAGCAGCTTAGTATGGGACACCAACTATAGCTACACCTTC. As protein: CASSLVWDTNYSYTF.

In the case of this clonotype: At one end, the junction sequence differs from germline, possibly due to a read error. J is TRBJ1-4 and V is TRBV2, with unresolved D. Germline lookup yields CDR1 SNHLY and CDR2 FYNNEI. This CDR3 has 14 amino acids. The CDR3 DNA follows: TGTGCCACCAGTCCGGAGGTAACTAATGAAAAACTGTTTTTT. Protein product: CATSPEVTNEKLFF.